These 17 T cell receptor beta chains were all obtained from the same sample, sequenced in a study of a mutant IDH1 vaccine in newly diagnosed glioma. Their antigens are not known. Some clones are missing from TCRdb's copy, which holds only in-frame ones; the method was immunoSEQ multiplex PCR. Of under 70,000 clones listed, about 80% are singletons. Time point given: week 5, during vaccination. Each dose of the vaccine consisted of 300 ug of mutant IDH1 20-mer peptide, with topical imiquimod. The sequences come from PBMCs, collected from a glioma patient whose treatment included an IDH1 peptide vaccine. All receptors come from a woman in her fifties or sixties with glioma.

Remarks on this clone: One end of the junction fails to match germline, which may point to a read error. This CDR3 is CASSLRLALGETQYF. For the CDR3, the DNA is TGCGCCAGCAGCTTGCGACTAGCGCTGGGAGAGACTCAGTACTTC. V usage is TRBV5-1 and J usage is TRBJ2-5, with TRBD2 identical over 8 bases. Looked up from germline, CDR1 is SGHRS and CDR2 is YFSETQ. The CDR3 contains 15 residues.

The CDR3 DNA reads TGTGCCAGCAAGGGACAGCCGAACACTGAAGCTTTCTTT. Encoded protein: CASKGQPNTEAFF. The chain employs TRBV6-1 and TRBJ1-1; 7 bases match TRBD1. CDR1 and CDR2 from the germline V gene are MNHNS and SASEGT. V lost 7 bases, J lost 1 base, and 3 bases stayed unmatched. The CDR3 runs 13 residues.

The chain couples TRBV15 to TRBJ2-1; 7 bases map to TRBD1. Germline CDR1 is LNHNV and CDR2 is YYDKDF (reference sequence). The CDR3 is 15 amino acids. J gave up 4 bases and V 8 bases, and 11 bases lay outside the gene matches. CDR3 nucleotide sequence: TGTGCCACCGGAGAAAGAACAGGGGCATACAATGAGCAGTTCTTC. This gives the protein CATGERTGAYNEQFF. Together with reference TRBV15 and TRBJ2-1, the CDR3 gives the full variable domain: DAMVIQNPRYQVTQFGKPVTLSCSQTLNHNVMYWYQQKSSQAPKLLFHYYDKDFNNEADTPDNFQSRRPNTSFCFLDIRSPGLGDTAMYLCATGERTGAYNEQFFGPGTRLTVL.

This clone was observed a few times. The rearrangement uses TRBV29-1 and TRBJ1-1, with 8 bases identical to TRBD1. This CDR3 is built from 14 residues. J gave up 4 bases and V 6 bases, and 10 bases lay outside the gene matches. Germline CDR1 SQVTM, CDR2 ANQGSEA. The CDR3: CSVAGTGLVTEAFF. The CDR3 DNA reads TGCAGCGTGGCCGGGACAGGTTTGGTCACTGAAGCTTTCTTT.

V gene TRBV30 combines with J gene TRBJ2-1; D ambiguous. The CDR3 totals 13 residues. The ends were cut back, 5 bases at V and 6 bases at J, with 14 bases in the middle. Germline V CDR1 and CDR2: GTSNPN, SVGIG (reference sequence). The CDR3 region has the DNA TGTGCCTGGGCGGATCCCATGGGCAATGAGCAGTTCTTC. Amino acids: CAWADPMGNEQFF.

This clone was recorded only once. The CDR3 sequence is CASSPAGYTNTEAFF. The CDR3 DNA follows: TGCGCCAGCAGCCCAGCAGGGTATACGAACACTGAAGCTTTCTTT. The chain recombines TRBV10-1 with TRBJ1-1, with D tentatively TRBD1 (5 bases). Per germline, CDR1 WNHNN and CDR2 SYGVQD (reference sequence). The CDR3 has 15 amino acids. Trimming left V 6 bases short and J 1 base short, with 15 bases between.

This rearrangement joins TRBV6-6 to TRBJ2-2, with D perhaps matching TRBD1 (5 bases). The CDR3 spans 16 residues. Per germline, CDR1 MNHNY and CDR2 SVGAGI (reference sequence). The V end was cut by 0 bases, the J end by 2 bases, with 10 bases between. Here the CDR3 reads CASSYSQGKNTGELFF. The CDR3 DNA reads TGTGCCAGCAGTTACTCGCAGGGAAAAAACACCGGGGAGCTGTTTTTT.

This clone occurred once. The chain links TRBV7-2 to TRBJ2-7; 7 bases align to TRBD1. The CDR3 loop spans 13 amino acids. Germline CDR1 SGHTA, CDR2 FQGNSA. J lost 4 bases, V lost 4 bases, and 4 bases had no gene match. The CDR3 DNA follows: TGTGCCAGCAGCTCCACAGGGGTTTACGAGCAGTACTTC. Protein product: CASSSTGVYEQYF.

J is TRBJ2-1 and V is TRBV7-6; the D gene is possibly TRBD1 (6 bases). The germline V gene encodes CDR1 SGHVS and CDR2 FNYEAQ. There are 16 residues in the CDR3. V was pared by 3 bases and J by 7 bases, with 19 bases between. DNA for the CDR3: TGTGCCAGCAGCTTGGCAGGGATTCTGAGGGGGAATGAGCAGTTCTTC. It encodes CASSLAGILRGNEQFF.

This chain uses TRBV7-6 with TRBJ1-1, with TRBD1 as a possible D gene (5 bases). The germline V and J ends were trimmed by 5 bases and 3 bases, with 19 bases remaining between them. Per the germline V gene, CDR1 is SGHVS and CDR2 is FNYEAQ. CDR3 length: 16 residues. This CDR3 is CASSTLDGGGDTEAFF. CDR3 DNA: TGTGCCAGCAGCACCCTGGACGGTGGAGGGGACACTGAAGCTTTCTTT.

The V gene is TRBV10-3, the J gene TRBJ2-7, with 8 positions matching TRBD2. CDR1 and CDR2 (germline): ENHRY, SYGVKD. J lost 3 bases, V lost 2 bases, and 12 bases had no gene match. The CDR3 length is 17 residues. CDR3 nucleotide sequence: TGTGCCATCAGTGAGCCTCGCCGCGGGGGGTTTCTCTACGAGCAGTACTTC. This translates into CAISEPRRGGFLYEQYF.

This chain joins TRBV29-1 and TRBJ2-3, with a possible D match to TRBD2 (5 bases). Trimming pared 3 bases from V and 1 base from J, leaving 5 bases between. The CDR3 has 12 amino acids. CDR1 and CDR2 (germline): SQVTM, ANQGSEA. CDR3 bases: TGCAGCGTTGAGCGGGGCACAGATACGCAGTATTTT. This gives the protein CSVERGTDTQYF.

The chain employs TRBV7-9 and TRBJ1-2, with 9 bases identical to TRBD1. In germline, CDR1 is SEHNR, CDR2 FQNEAQ (reference sequence). CDR3 length: 14 residues. V was clipped by 5 bases and J by 9 bases; unmatched bases: 10. CDR3 sequence: CASSPRDRETSYTF. The CDR3 DNA follows: TGTGCCAGCAGCCCCAGGGACAGGGAGACGAGCTACACCTTC.

Sample share makes this clone large. The genes are TRBV5-1 and TRBJ1-6; 9 positions match TRBD1. From germline, CDR1 is SGHRS and CDR2 YFSETQ. V lost 4 bases, J lost 9 bases, and 2 bases stayed unmatched. This CDR3 has 13 residues. The CDR3 loop is CASSRTGASPLHF. CDR3 sequence (DNA): TGCGCCAGCAGCCGGACAGGGGCTTCACCCCTCCACTTT.

The chain is built from TRBV4-3 and TRBJ2-7, with TRBD2 matching 7 bases. The length of the CDR3 is 15 residues. Germline loops: CDR1 LGHNA, CDR2 YSLEER. The trim removed 4 bases at V and 1 base at J, leaving 7 bases unmatched. The CDR3: CASSPRDGGSYEQYF. Written as DNA, the CDR3 is TGCGCCAGCAGCCCTCGGGACGGGGGGTCCTACGAGCAGTACTTC.

This chain links TRBV5-1 with TRBJ2-3, with D unresolved. This CDR3 contains 15 residues. Trimming took 1 base from V and 0 from J, leaving 9 bases between them. Germline CDR1 reads SGHRS; CDR2 reads YFSETQ. The CDR3 DNA sequence: TGCGCCAGCAGCTTGTTACAGAGAAGCACAGATACGCAGTATTTT. Its translation: CASSLLQRSTDTQYF.

The rearrangement uses TRBV5-1 and TRBJ2-3; D is perhaps TRBD1 (6 bases). This CDR3 comprises 16 residues. Trimming removed 0 bases from V and 8 bases from J, with 19 bases in between. Germline V gene sequence: CDR1 SGHRS, CDR2 YFSETQ. In DNA form, the CDR3 reads TGCGCCAGCAGCTTGGAACCGGGACACGGTACCAGTACGCAGTATTTT. Its translation: CASSLEPGHGTSTQYF. The full variable domain, completed using reference TRBV5-1 and TRBJ2-3, is KAGVTQTPRYLIKTRGQQVTLSCSPISGHRSVSWYQQTPGQGLQFLFEYFSETQRNKGNFPGRFSGRQFSNSRSEMNVSTLELGDSALYLCASSLEPGHGTSTQYFGPGTRLTVL.